The rows below give T cell receptor beta chains drawn from one sample of a study of T-cell reconstitution after alpha-beta-depleted transplantation in children. TCRdb ran MiXCR on the PCR reads and lists one entry per CDR3 protein. Of 300,000 or so distinct CDR3 sequences detected, about 10% appear once; the ten largest clones hold around a tenth. The sample consisted of PBMCs from the stem cell graft donor, taken from the stem cell graft. The receptors shown here come from a human donor who donated a stem cell graft to a child with SCID. Each CDR3 is given with its conserved first and last residue. Fields, in order: D gene, clone size, V gene, CDR3 length, J gene, CDR3 DNA, CDR3 protein. A D gene is named only where the DNA matches it firmly. Clone size is shown for a subset of rows, as once, few, many or a class of expanded clone.

>TRBD1|many|TRBV10-3|13|TRBJ1-1
TGTGCCATCAAGGACAGGGCGGACACTGAAGCTTTCTTT
CAIKDRADTEAFF
>TRBD1|many|TRBV24-1|15|TRBJ2-5
TGTGCCACCAGTTTAACAGGGGACAATCAAGAGACCCAGTACTTC
CATSLTGDNQETQYF
>TRBD1|few|TRBV5-1|14|TRBJ1-1
TGCGCCAGCAGTTGGAGGGGGCAGCGCACTGAAGCTTTCTTT
CASSWRGQRTEAFF
>TRBD2|few|TRBV5-5|16|TRBJ2-1
TGTGCCAGCAGCTTGCGCGCTAGCGGGGAATACAATGAGCAGTTCTTC
CASSLRASGEYNEQFF
>.|few|TRBV12-3/TRBV12-4|14|TRBJ1-6
TGTGCCAGCAGCCCGGGACAAATTAATTCACCCCTCCACTTT
CASSPGQINSPLHF
>.|many|TRBV5-1|13|TRBJ1-1
TGCGCCAGCAGCTTGGATATGTGGACTGGAGCTTTCTTT
CASSLDMWTGAFF
>.|few|TRBV2|12|TRBJ1-5
TGTGCCAGCAGAGGAGAGGCGGGGTCCCAGCATTTT
CASRGEAGSQHF
>TRBD1|many|TRBV5-1|16|TRBJ1-2
TGCGCCAGCAGTACCACGGGGACAGGGGGCCACTATGGCTACACCTTC
CASSTTGTGGHYGYTF
>.|few|TRBV5-6|17|TRBJ2-2
TGTGCCAGCAGTAGATACCCGACTCCCGCGAACACCGGGGAGCTGTTTTTT
CASSRYPTPANTGELFF
>.|.|TRBV12-5|15|TRBJ1-2
TGTGCTAGTGGTTTGACAGGGAGACCCCTTAATGGCTACACCTTC
CASGLTGRPLNGYTF
>.|many|TRBV11-2|15|TRBJ1-1
TGTGCCAGCAGCCCGAACCTTCAAGTGAACACTGAAGCTTTCTTT
CASSPNLQVNTEAFF
>.|few|TRBV12-3/TRBV12-4|16|TRBJ1-4
TGTGCCAGCAGTCCGGGTCTAGTAGCAACTAATGAAAAACTGTTTTTT
CASSPGLVATNEKLFF
>TRBD1|many|TRBV5-4|15|TRBJ2-3
TGTGCCAGCAGCTTGGACAGGGGGTCGAGAGATACGCAGTATTTT
CASSLDRGSRDTQYF
>.|many|TRBV5-1|14|TRBJ2-2
TGCGCCAGCAGCTTGAGAGGGGCGACCGGGGAGCTGTTTTTT
CASSLRGATGELFF
>.|few|TRBV5-1|13|TRBJ1-1
TGCGCCAGCAGCTTGGACGGGTCAGTTGAAGCTTTCTTT
CASSLDGSVEAFF
>.|many|TRBV11-2|16|TRBJ1-2
TGTGCCAGCAGCTTAGATTTACAGGTTGGCAACTATGGCTACACCTTC
CASSLDLQVGNYGYTF
>TRBD2|many|TRBV4-1|14|TRBJ2-2
TGCGCCAGCGCCTCACAGCGGGGGGGTGGGGAGCTGTTTTTT
CASASQRGGGELFF
>.|few|TRBV7-3|13|TRBJ2-2
TGTGCCAGCAGCTTAGCCCACACCGGGGAGCTGTTTTTT
CASSLAHTGELFF
>.|many|TRBV20-1|13|TRBJ1-1
TGCAGTGCTAGAGGTTTAAGACACACTGAAGCTTTCTTT
CSARGLRHTEAFF
>.|.|TRBV12-5|13|TRBJ1-5
TGTGCTAGTGCCGGGGACGACAATCAGCCCCAGCATTTT
CASAGDDNQPQHF
>TRBD2|few|TRBV20-1|14|TRBJ2-3
TGCAGTGCCAGACTGCCGGGGGGGTCAGATACGCAGTATTTT
CSARLPGGSDTQYF
>TRBD1|few|TRBV29-1|13|TRBJ1-1
TGCAGCGTCTTGACAGGGAAATCCACTGAAGCTTTCTTT
CSVLTGKSTEAFF
>.|many|TRBV12-3/TRBV12-4|12|TRBJ2-3
TGTGCCAGCAGTTCTGGTCTTGATACGCAGTATTTT
CASSSGLDTQYF
>.|few|TRBV5-6|12|TRBJ2-5
TGTGCCAGCAGAACCTCAGGGGGAGGCCAGTACTTC
CASRTSGGGQYF
>TRBD1|.|TRBV5-1|16|TRBJ2-3
TGCGCCAGCAGCATACCGGGACAGGGCCCCACAGATACGCAGTATTTT
CASSIPGQGPTDTQYF
>TRBD2|few|TRBV15|13|TRBJ2-5
TGTGCCACCAGCCCGGGGGGAGAAGAGACCCAGTACTTC
CATSPGGEETQYF